The 10 T cell receptor beta chains below all came from one sample that was sequenced in a study of shared clonotypes between healthy human individuals (dated by TCRdb to between 2020 and 2021). CD8 naive samples were obtained by positive selection for CCR7 among CD45RO-negative cells, yielding a CD45RA+CCR7+ population from which TemRA cells were excluded. The receptor library was made with the immunoSEQ multiplex PCR assay. TCRdb obtained this table from immuneACCESS and retained in-frame rearrangements with V and J assigned. These tables miss some clones; where compared with another copy, unresolved V genes account for less than half of the shortfall, and the remainder is unexplained. This sample lists about 2.1 million clones; just over 90% were detected once. Of the sample, 1.5% to 2% is held by the ten largest clones. The specimen sequenced was naive CD8+ T cells from PBMCs. In light of the paper, this sample's cell subset or site label describes: CD45RA+CCR7+. These receptors were taken from a man aged 18 to 30 in good health. Some clones in this sample may be carry-over from other donors' samples.

V gene TRBV27 combines with J gene TRBJ2-4, with TRBD1 matching over 9 bases. This CDR3 has 14 residues. V shed 3 bases, J shed 8 bases, and the junction held 5 bases outside the gene matches. Germline CDR1 and CDR2: MNHEY and SMNVEV (reference sequence). CDR3 in amino acids: CASSFTGGRDIQYF. The CDR3 DNA reads as TGTGCCAGCAGTTTCACAGGGGGCAGGGACATTCAGTACTTC.

In DNA, the CDR3 is TGTGCCAGCAGTTTACTTCAGGGAGGGTACTATGGCTACACCTTC. It is translated as CASSLLQGGYYGYTF. The chain employs TRBV27 and TRBJ1-2; TRBD1 is a possible D gene (5 bases). The V end lost 2 bases, the J end lost 3 bases, and 13 bases lay between the germline ends. Germline CDR1 MNHEY, CDR2 SMNVEV (reference sequence). The CDR3 sequence is 15 residues long.

The chain employs TRBV10-1 and TRBJ1-5; possibly TRBD1 for D (6 bases). CDR1 is WNHNN and CDR2 is SYGVQD in the germline V gene (reference sequence). Trimming took off 3 bases at V and 3 bases at J, with 15 bases between the two ends. The CDR3 is 16 residues long. The chain's CDR3 is CASSDAGGIINQPQHF. The CDR3 nucleotides are TGCGCCAGCAGTGATGCGGGGGGCATTATCAATCAGCCCCAGCATTTT.

This sequence joins TRBV7-8 and TRBJ2-2; D perhaps matches TRBD1 (6 bases). The V end was cut by 8 bases, the J end by 4 bases, with 14 bases between. Germline V gene sequence: CDR1 SGHVS, CDR2 FQNEAQ. The CDR3 has 14 amino acids. CDR3 DNA sequence: TGTGCCAGCCCCGGCCAGGGGAGCACCGGGGAGCTGTTTTTT. Protein: CASPGQGSTGELFF.

V usage is TRBV9 and J usage is TRBJ2-7; possible D gene TRBD2, 6 bases. Germline CDR1 SGDLS, CDR2 YYNGEE. The CDR3 has 14 residues. V lost 3 bases and J lost 3, with 13 bases in between. CDR3 coding DNA: TGTGCCAGCAGCGGGGGACTCGGGGACTACGAGCAGTACTTC. Translating it yields CASSGGLGDYEQYF. The variable domain in full, completed from reference TRBV9 and TRBJ2-7, reads DSGVTQTPKHLITATGQRVTLRCSPRSGDLSVYWYQQSLDQGLQFLIQYYNGEERAKGNILERFSAQQFPDLHSELNLSSLELGDSALYFCASSGGLGDYEQYFGPGTRLTVT.

The J gene is TRBJ2-1, the V gene TRBV15, with D tentatively TRBD2 (6 bases). V was trimmed by 3 bases and J by 8 bases, leaving 17 bases between them. Germline V gene lookup returns CDR1 LNHNV and CDR2 YYDKDF (reference sequence). This CDR3 comprises 15 residues. CDR3 DNA: TGTGCCACCAGCAGCCCCGGGGGAAGGGCCGATGAGCAGTTCTTC. The encoded protein is CATSSPGGRADEQFF.

This chain connects TRBV25-1 to TRBJ1-2; TRBD1 is a possible D gene (6 bases). CDR1 is MGHDK, CDR2 SYGVNS, per germline. V was trimmed by 1 base and J by 8 bases, leaving 11 bases between them. CDR3 length: 13 residues. The CDR3 bases are TGTGCCAGCAGTGAATCCAGGGGTTGGGGCTACACCTTC. Its protein is CASSESRGWGYTF.

The gene calls are TRBV5-4 and TRBJ2-1; either TRBD1 or TRBD2 may supply D (5 bases each). CDR3 length equals 16 residues. Trimming stripped 6 bases from V and 0 bases from J, with 16 bases between. Germline values: CDR1 SGHNT, CDR2 YYREEE (reference sequence). DNA for the CDR3: TGTGCCAGCACACCAAGGGGACGGAACTCCTACAATGAGCAGTTCTTC. Translation gives CASTPRGRNSYNEQFF.

The rearrangement uses TRBV28 and TRBJ1-1, with D tentatively TRBD1 (6 bases). The germline CDR1 and CDR2 sequences are MDHEN and SYDVKM. V was pared by 5 bases and J by 0 bases, with 16 bases between. This CDR3 region has 16 residues. The CDR3 spells CASSSDRQVLNTEAFF. Written as DNA, the CDR3 is TGTGCCAGCAGTAGCGACAGACAGGTACTGAACACTGAAGCTTTCTTT.

This chain uses TRBV10-1 with TRBJ2-7; 9 nucleotides line up with TRBD2. V shed 1 base, J shed 0 bases, and the junction held 4 bases outside the gene matches. CDR1 is WNHNN, CDR2 SYGVQD, per germline (reference sequence). The CDR3 contains 16 residues. The CDR3 here is CASSEFLAGSSYEQYF. DNA of the CDR3: TGCGCCAGCAGTGAGTTCCTAGCGGGAAGCTCCTACGAGCAGTACTTC.